These 2 T cell receptor beta chains came from one sample sequenced in a study of tumor and adjacent non-tumor tissue in lung cancer. Three rounds of nested PCR, following a modified ARM-PCR protocol, produced the TCRbeta library. MiXCR was run by TCRdb on the multiplex PCR reads, yielding one entry per CDR3 protein. The table has about 44,000 distinct CDR3 sequences, 60% to 65% seen once. The template was RNA from unsorted bulk tissue. The normal lung tissue was taken more than 3 cm from the tumor edge. Sample: distant non-tumor lung tissue. All receptors come from a woman between 65 and 79 years old with non-small cell lung cancer.

This rearrangement joins TRBV5-4 to TRBJ2-3; D not resolved. The CDR3 totals 15 residues. Trimming stripped 4 bases from V and 12 bases from J, with 24 bases between. Germline CDR1 SGHNT, CDR2 YYREEE (reference sequence). For the CDR3, the DNA is TGTGCCAGCAGCGGACGGGTCAGGAGCACAGACACTCAGTATTTT. Its protein product is CASSGRVRSTDTQYF.

Many counts were recorded for this clonotype. V and J are TRBV28 and TRBJ1-5; D ambiguous. The CDR3 contains 12 residues. Trimming removed 5 bases at V and 9 bases at J, with 11 bases between. Germline CDR1 MDHEN, CDR2 SYDVKM. The CDR3 loop is CASSTGYTPQHF. CDR3 coding DNA: TGTGCCAGCAGTACGGGATATACGCCCCAGCATTTT.